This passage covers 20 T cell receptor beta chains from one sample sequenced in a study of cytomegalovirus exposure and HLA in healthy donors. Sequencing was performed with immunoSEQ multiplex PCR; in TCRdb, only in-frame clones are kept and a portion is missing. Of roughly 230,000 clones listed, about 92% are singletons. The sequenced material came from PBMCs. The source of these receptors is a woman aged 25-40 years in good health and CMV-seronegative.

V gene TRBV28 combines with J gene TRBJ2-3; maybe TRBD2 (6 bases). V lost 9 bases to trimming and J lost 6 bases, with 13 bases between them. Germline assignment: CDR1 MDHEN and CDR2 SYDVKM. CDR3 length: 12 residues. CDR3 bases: TGTGCCAGTTCGGGAGATATCGATACGCAGTATTTT. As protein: CASSGDIDTQYF. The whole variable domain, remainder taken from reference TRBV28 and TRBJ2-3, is DVKVTQSSRYLVKRTGEKVFLECVQDMDHENMFWYRQDPGLGLRLIYFSYDVKMKEKGDIPEGYSVSREKKERFSLILESASTNQTSMYLCASSGDIDTQYFGPGTRLTVL.

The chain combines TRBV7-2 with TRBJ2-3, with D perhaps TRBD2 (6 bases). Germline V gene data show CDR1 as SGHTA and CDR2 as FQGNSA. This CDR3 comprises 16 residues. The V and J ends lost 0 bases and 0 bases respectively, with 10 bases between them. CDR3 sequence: CASSLARAGSTDTQYF. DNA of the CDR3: TGTGCCAGCAGCTTAGCCCGGGCGGGAAGCACAGATACGCAGTATTTT. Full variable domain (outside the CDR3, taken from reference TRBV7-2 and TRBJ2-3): GAGVSQSPSNKVTEKGKDVELRCDPISGHTALYWYRQSLGQGLEFLIYFQGNSAPDKSGLPSDRFSAERTGGSVSTLTIQRTQQEDSAVYLCASSLARAGSTDTQYFGPGTRLTVL.

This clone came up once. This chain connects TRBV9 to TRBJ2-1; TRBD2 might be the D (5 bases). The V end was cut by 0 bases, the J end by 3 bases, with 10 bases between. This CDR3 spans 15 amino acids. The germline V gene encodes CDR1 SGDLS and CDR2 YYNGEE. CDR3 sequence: CASSVAEDYYNEQFF. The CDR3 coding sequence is TGTGCCAGCAGCGTAGCGGAAGACTACTACAATGAGCAGTTCTTC.

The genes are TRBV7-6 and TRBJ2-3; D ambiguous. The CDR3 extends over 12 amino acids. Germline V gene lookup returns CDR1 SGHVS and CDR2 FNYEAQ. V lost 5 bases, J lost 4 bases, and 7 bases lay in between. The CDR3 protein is CASSTLSDTQYF. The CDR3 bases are TGTGCCAGCAGCACTCTGTCAGATACGCAGTATTTT.

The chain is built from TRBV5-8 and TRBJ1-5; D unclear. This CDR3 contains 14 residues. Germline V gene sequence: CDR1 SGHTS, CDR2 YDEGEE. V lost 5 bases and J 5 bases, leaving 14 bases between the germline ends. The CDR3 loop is CASSPNNGDQPQHF. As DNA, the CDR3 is TGTGCCAGCAGTCCCAACAACGGGGATCAGCCCCAGCATTTT.

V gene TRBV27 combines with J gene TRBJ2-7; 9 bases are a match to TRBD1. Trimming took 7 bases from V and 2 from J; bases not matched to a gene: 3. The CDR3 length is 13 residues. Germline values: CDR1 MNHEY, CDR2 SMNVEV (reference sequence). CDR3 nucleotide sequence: TGTGCCAGCAAGGGGACAGGGACCTACGAGCAGTACTTC. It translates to CASKGTGTYEQYF.

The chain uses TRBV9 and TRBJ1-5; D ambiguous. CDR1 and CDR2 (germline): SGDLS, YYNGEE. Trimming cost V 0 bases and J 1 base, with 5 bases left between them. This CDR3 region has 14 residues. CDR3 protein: CASSVGGSNQPQHF. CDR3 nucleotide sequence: TGTGCCAGCAGCGTAGGAGGGAGCAATCAGCCCCAGCATTTT.

CDR3 in amino acids: CASSGQGADEQYF. CDR3 coding DNA: TGTGCCAGCAGCGGGCAGGGGGCCGACGAGCAGTACTTC. J is TRBJ2-7 and V is TRBV7-9; 8 nucleotides align to TRBD1. Germline V lookup: CDR1 SEHNR, CDR2 FQNEAQ (reference sequence). This CDR3 has 13 residues. The V and J ends lost 5 bases and 5 bases, in that order; junction bases with no gene match: 5. The variable domain in full, with the rest retrieved from reference TRBV7-9 and TRBJ2-7, is DTGVSQNPRHKITKRGQNVTFRCDPISEHNRLYWYRQTLGQGPEFLTYFQNEAQLEKSRLLSDRFSAERPKGSFSTLEIQRTEQGDSAMYLCASSGQGADEQYFGPGTRLTVT.

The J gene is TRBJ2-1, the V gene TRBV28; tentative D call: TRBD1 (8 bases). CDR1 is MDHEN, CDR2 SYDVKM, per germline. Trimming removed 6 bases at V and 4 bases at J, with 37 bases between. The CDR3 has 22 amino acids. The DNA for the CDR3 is TGTGCCAGCAGCCCAGGGGGCTCGGGTATCGCGGACGGGAGGAAGCCTTACAATGAGCAGTTCTTC. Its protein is CASSPGGSGIADGRKPYNEQFF.

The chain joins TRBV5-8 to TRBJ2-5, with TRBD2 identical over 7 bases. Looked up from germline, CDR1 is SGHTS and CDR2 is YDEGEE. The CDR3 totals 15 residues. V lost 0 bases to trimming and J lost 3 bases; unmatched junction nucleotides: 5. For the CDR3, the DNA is TGTGCCAGCAGCTTGGGGGCACGGGGGGAAGAGACCCAGTACTTC. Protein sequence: CASSLGARGEETQYF.

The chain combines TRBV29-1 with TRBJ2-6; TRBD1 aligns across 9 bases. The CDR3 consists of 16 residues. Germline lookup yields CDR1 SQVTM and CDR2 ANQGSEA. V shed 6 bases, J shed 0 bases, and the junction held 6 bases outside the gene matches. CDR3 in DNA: TGCAGCGTGAGACAGGGGGGAACCTCTGGGGCCAACGTCCTGACTTTC. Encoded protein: CSVRQGGTSGANVLTF.

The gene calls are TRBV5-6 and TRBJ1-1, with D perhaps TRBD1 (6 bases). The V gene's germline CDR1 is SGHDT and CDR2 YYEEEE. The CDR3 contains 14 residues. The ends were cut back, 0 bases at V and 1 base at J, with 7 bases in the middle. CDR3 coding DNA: TGTGCCAGCAGCTTGGTGACAGGGAACACTGAAGCTTTCTTT. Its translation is CASSLVTGNTEAFF.

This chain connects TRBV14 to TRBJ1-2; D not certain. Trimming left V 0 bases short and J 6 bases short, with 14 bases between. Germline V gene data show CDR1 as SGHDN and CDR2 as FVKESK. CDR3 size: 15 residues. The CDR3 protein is CASSQDQFRRNGYTF. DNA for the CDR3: TGTGCCAGCAGCCAAGATCAATTTAGGAGAAATGGCTACACCTTC.

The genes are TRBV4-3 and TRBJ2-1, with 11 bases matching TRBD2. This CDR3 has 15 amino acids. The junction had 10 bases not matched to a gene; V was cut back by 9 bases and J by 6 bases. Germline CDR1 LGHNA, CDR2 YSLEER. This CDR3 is CARSKTSGTLNEQFF. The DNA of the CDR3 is TGCGCCAGGAGTAAGACTAGCGGGACGCTCAATGAGCAGTTCTTC.

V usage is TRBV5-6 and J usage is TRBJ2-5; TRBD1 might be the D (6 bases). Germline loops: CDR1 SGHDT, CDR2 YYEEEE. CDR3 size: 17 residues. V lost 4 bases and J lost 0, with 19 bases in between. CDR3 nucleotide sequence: TGTGCCAGCAGCCCCGAATTGACAGGAGTCAACCAAGAGACCCAGTACTTC. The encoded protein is CASSPELTGVNQETQYF.

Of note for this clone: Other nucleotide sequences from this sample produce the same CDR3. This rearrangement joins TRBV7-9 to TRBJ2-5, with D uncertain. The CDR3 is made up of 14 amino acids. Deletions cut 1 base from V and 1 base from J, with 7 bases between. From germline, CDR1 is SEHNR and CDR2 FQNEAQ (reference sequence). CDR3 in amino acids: CASSLGGGQETQYF. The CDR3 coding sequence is TGTGCCAGCAGCTTAGGTGGTGGCCAAGAGACCCAGTACTTC.

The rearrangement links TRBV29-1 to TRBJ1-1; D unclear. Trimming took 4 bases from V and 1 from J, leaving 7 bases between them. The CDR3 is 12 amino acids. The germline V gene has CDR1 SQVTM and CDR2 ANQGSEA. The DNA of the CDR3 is TGCAGCGTTGTTTTGGGGAACACTGAAGCTTTCTTT. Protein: CSVVLGNTEAFF.

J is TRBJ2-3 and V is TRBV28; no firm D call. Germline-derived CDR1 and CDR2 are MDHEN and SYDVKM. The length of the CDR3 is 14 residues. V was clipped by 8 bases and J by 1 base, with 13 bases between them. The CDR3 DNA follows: TGTGCCAGCCAGCCACATCAAGGCACAGATACGCAGTATTTT. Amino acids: CASQPHQGTDTQYF.

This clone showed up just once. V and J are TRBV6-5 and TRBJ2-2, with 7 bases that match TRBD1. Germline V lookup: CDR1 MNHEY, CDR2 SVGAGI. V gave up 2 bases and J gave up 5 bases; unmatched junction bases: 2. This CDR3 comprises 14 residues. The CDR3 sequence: CASSYGTATGELFF. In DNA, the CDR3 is TGTGCCAGCAGTTACGGGACAGCGACCGGGGAGCTGTTTTTT.

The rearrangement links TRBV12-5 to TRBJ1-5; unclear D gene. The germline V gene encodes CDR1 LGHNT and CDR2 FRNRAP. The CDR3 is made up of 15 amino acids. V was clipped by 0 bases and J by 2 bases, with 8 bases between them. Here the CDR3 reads CASGLVVSGNQPQHF. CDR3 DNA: TGTGCTAGTGGTTTGGTAGTCAGCGGCAATCAGCCCCAGCATTTT.